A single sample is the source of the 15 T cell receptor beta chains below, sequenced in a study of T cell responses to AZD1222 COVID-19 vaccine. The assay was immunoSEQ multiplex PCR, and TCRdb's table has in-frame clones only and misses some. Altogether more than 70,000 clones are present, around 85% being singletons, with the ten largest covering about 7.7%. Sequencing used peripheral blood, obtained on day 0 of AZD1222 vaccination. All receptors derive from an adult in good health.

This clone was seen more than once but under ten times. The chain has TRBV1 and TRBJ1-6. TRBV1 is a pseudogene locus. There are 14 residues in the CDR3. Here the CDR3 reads CTSPDGQKNSPLHF. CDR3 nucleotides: TGCACCAGCCCCGACGGGCAGAAAAATTCACCCCTCCACTTT.

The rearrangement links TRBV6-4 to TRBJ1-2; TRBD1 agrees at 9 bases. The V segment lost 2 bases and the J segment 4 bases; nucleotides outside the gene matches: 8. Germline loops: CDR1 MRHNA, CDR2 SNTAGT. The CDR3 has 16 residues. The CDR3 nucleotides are TGTGCCAGCAGTGACACTTCGGGACAGGGCTTCTATGGCTACACCTTC. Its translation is CASSDTSGQGFYGYTF.

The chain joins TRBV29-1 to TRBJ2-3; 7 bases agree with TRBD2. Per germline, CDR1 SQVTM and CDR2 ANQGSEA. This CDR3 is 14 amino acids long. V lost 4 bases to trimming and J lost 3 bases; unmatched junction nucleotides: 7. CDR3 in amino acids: CSVGAGSFTDTQYF. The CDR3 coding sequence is TGCAGCGTTGGAGCGGGATCTTTTACAGATACGCAGTATTTT.

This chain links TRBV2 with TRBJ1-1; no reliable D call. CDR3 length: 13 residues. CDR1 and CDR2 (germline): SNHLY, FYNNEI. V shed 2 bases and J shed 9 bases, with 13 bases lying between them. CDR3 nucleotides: TGTGCCAGCAGTGAAAGGGAGCAGAGTAAAGCTTTCTTT. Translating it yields CASSEREQSKAFF.

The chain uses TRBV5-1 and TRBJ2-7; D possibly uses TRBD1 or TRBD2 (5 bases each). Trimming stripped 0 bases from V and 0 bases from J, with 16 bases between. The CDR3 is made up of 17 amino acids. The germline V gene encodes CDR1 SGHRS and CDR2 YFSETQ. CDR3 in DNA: TGCGCCAGCAGCTTGGCCCTTGGGACCGCGGGCTCCTACGAGCAGTACTTC. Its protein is CASSLALGTAGSYEQYF.

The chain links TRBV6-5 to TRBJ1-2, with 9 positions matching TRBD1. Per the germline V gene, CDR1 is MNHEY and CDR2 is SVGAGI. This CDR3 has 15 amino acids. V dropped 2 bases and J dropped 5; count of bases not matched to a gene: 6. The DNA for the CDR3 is TGTGCCAGCAGTTACGAGACAGGGGGTAATTATGGCTACACCTTC. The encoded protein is CASSYETGGNYGYTF.

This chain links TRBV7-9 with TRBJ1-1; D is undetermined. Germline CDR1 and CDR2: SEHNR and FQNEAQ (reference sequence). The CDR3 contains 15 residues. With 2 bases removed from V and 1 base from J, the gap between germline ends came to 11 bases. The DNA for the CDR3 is TGTGCCAGCAGCTTATTAGAGATGAGGAACACTGAAGCTTTCTTT. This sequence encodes CASSLLEMRNTEAFF.

In DNA, the CDR3 is TGTGCCAGCAGCTTAGATTTGGTTGCGGGAAACACCATATATTTT. Translated: CASSLDLVAGNTIYF. The gene calls are TRBV11-2 and TRBJ1-3; D is undetermined. V was cut by 0 bases and J by 4 bases, with 10 bases left in between. Per the germline V gene, CDR1 is SGHAT and CDR2 is FQNNGV. The CDR3 sequence is 15 residues long.

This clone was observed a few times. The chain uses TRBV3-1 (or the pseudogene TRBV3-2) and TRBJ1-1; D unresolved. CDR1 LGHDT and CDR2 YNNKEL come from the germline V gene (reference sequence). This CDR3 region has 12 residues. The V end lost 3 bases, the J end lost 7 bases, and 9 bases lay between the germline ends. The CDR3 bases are TGTGCCAGCAGCCAGGAACGCTTTGAAGCTTTCTTT. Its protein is CASSQERFEAFF.

DNA of the CDR3: TGTGCCAGCAGCTTGCTCTGGGGACAGGGGCTTGAGAACACTGAAGCTTTCTTT. This encodes CASSLLWGQGLENTEAFF. The gene calls are TRBV5-6 and TRBJ1-1, with 10 bases that match TRBD1. Germline V CDR1 and CDR2: SGHDT, YYEEEE. Trimming cost V 1 base and J 1 base; bases outside gene matches: 10. The CDR3 has 18 amino acids.

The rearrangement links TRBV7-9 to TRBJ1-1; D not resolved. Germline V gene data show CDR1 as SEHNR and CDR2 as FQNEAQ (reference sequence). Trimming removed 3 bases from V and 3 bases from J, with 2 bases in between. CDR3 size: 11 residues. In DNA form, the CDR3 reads TGTGCCAGCAGCTTGGACACTGAAGCTTTCTTT. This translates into CASSLDTEAFF.

The CDR3 spells CASSLHAIQETQYF. The CDR3 coding sequence is TGTGCCAGCAGCTTACACGCCATACAAGAGACCCAGTACTTC. V and J are TRBV11-3 and TRBJ2-5, with D uncertain. Trimming removed 2 bases at V and 2 bases at J, with 9 bases between. Germline V gene data show CDR1 as SGHNT and CDR2 as YENEEA. The CDR3 has 14 residues.

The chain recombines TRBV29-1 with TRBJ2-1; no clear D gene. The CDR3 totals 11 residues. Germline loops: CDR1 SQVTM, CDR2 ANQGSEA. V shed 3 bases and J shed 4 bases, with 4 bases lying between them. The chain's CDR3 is CSVDLYNEQFF. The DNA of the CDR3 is TGCAGCGTTGACCTATACAATGAGCAGTTCTTC.

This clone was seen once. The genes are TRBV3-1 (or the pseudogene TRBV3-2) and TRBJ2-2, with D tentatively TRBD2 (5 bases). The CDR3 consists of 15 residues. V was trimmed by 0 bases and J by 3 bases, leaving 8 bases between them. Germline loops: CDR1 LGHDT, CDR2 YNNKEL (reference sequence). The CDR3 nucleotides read TGTGCCAGCAGCCAAGATCGGGAAGACACCGGGGAGCTGTTTTTT. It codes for CASSQDREDTGELFF.

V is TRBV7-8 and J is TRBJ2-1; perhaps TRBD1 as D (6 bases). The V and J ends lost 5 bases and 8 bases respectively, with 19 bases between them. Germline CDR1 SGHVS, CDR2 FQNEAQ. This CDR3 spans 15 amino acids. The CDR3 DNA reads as TGTGCCAGCAGCCGAGAGGACAGACCGGTCCATGAGCAGTTCTTC. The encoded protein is CASSREDRPVHEQFF.